Below, one T cell receptor beta chain is given with its context. This sample was included in a study of blood T cell repertoires in COVID-19. TCRdb keeps only in-frame clones here, not all; method: immunoSEQ multiplex PCR. The sample has about 270,000 clones, roughly nine tenths seen once. CDR1 and CDR2 (germline): SGHTA, FQGTGA. Trimming stripped 5 bases from V and 5 bases from J, with 18 bases between. This CDR3 spans 15 amino acids. The rearrangement links TRBV7-3 to TRBJ1-1; D is undetermined. Input material: PBMCs or T cells enriched from blood (not recorded which). This TCR was recovered from a woman aged 18 to 35 who had recovered from COVID-19. The CDR3 loop reads CASSLSTAVVTEAFF. The DNA for the CDR3 is TGTGCCAGCAGCCTAAGCACGGCGGTGGTGACTGAAGCTTTCTTT.